This TCR beta chain was recovered during a study of cytomegalovirus exposure and HLA in healthy donors. General study findings and limits: In a later analysis, about 17,000 TCR beta sequences were associated with HLA alleles at 0.05 false discovery rate.

The CDR3 consists of 15 residues. Trimming at V came to 5 bases and at J to 4 bases, leaving 7 bases not matched to a gene. In germline, CDR1 is LGHNT, CDR2 FRNRAP. Primers for the PCR totalled 60 Vbeta and 13 Jbeta. TCRdb's table, derived via immunoSEQ multiplex PCR, lists solely in-frame clones and lacks some. The sample lists around 120,000 clones, 84% occurring once. A remark on this clone: Antigen: not known.

This receptor was identified in a man between 50 and 59 years old in good health and CMV-seronegative. J is TRBJ1-5 and V is TRBV12-5, with 8 bases identical to TRBD1. Sequenced input: PBMCs. The CDR3 spells CASGPGTGPNQPQHF. The CDR3 DNA reads TGTGCTAGTGGTCCCGGGACAGGACCTAATCAGCCCCAGCATTTT. The entire variable domain, with the rest obtained from reference TRBV12-5 and TRBJ1-5, is as follows: DARVTQTPRHKVTEMGQEVTMRCQPILGHNTVFWYRQTMMQGLELLAYFRNRAPLDDSGMPKDRFSAEMPDATLATLKIQPSEPRDSAVYFCASGPGTGPNQPQHFGDGTRLSIL.